The rows below give T cell receptor beta chains drawn from one sample of a study of T cell responses to AZD1222 COVID-19 vaccine. Profiled with immunoSEQ multiplex PCR; TCRdb holds only in-frame clones, not every one. The sample yields about 260,000 clones, approximately 95% seen once. The sample here was peripheral blood, taken on day 0 of AZD1222 vaccination. These TCRs come from an adult in good health. Both conserved end residues are part of each CDR3. The order of the fields is J gene, clone size, V gene, D gene, CDR3 DNA, CDR3 protein. A D gene is named only where the DNA matches it firmly. A clone size is listed for some rows: how often the clone was seen (once, few, many), or a class if it is expanded.

>TRBJ1-5|NA|TRBV27|TRBD1
TGTGCCAGCAGCCCCGACAGGGGTGGTCAGCCCCAGCATTTT
CASSPDRGGQPQHF
>TRBJ1-5|NA|TRBV2|NA
TGTGCCAGCCGCTCGGGGGCCCGTCAGGGCAATCAGCCCCAGCATTTT
CASRSGARQGNQPQHF
>TRBJ1-2|NA|TRBV3-1/TRBV3-2|NA
TGTGCCAGCAGCCATGGGCAGCGTACCGGCTACACCTTC
CASSHGQRTGYTF
>TRBJ2-2|NA|TRBV5-1|TRBD1
TGCGCCAGCACCCCTCTCTGGACAGGGGCCAGCACCGGGGAGCTGTTTTTT
CASTPLWTGASTGELFF
>TRBJ2-1|NA|TRBV18|NA
TGTGCCAGCTCACCCCCCGGGTCTATCGACAATGAGCAGTTCTTC
CASSPPGSIDNEQFF
>TRBJ2-7|NA|TRBV3-1/TRBV3-2|TRBD2
TGTGCCAGCAGCCAAGTTCGGGGGGACGAGCAGTACTTC
CASSQVRGDEQYF
>TRBJ2-7|NA|TRBV18|NA
TGTGCCAGCTCACCACACCGGGACGACGAGCAGTACTTC
CASSPHRDDEQYF
>TRBJ2-1|NA|TRBV5-4|TRBD2
TGTGCCAGCAGCCCCTCCAGCGGGGCCGACAATGAGCAGTTCTTC
CASSPSSGADNEQFF
>TRBJ2-2|NA|TRBV20-1|NA
TGCAGTGCTAGTAAAGAAGGGGGGGAGCTGTTTTTT
CSASKEGGELFF
>TRBJ2-1|NA|TRBV11-3|NA
TGTGCCAGCAGCTTAGATGTAGGCTACAATGAGCAGTTCTTC
CASSLDVGYNEQFF
>TRBJ1-2|NA|TRBV7-2|TRBD1
TGTGCCAGCAGCGCGGGACAGGGGCAAAGCTACACCTTC
CASSAGQGQSYTF
>TRBJ2-7|NA|TRBV18|NA
TGTGCCAGCTCGCCGCGAGACAGTGGTCTCTACGAGCAGTACTTC
CASSPRDSGLYEQYF
>TRBJ1-6|NA|TRBV28|NA
TGTGCCAGCAGACTCGCCCCTAATTCACCCCTCCACTTT
CASRLAPNSPLHF
>TRBJ2-6|NA|TRBV9|NA
TGTGCCAGCAGCGTAGAGCCCTTTGGAGCTGGGGCCAACGTCCTGACTTTC
CASSVEPFGAGANVLTF
>TRBJ2-7|NA|TRBV7-8|TRBD2
TGTGCCAGCAGCCCCGGGAGGTTTTCCTACGAGCAGTACTTC
CASSPGRFSYEQYF
>TRBJ2-7|NA|TRBV10-3|NA
TGTGCCATCAGTGACAACAGACCGCCCTACGAGCAGTACTTC
CAISDNRPPYEQYF
>TRBJ2-1|NA|TRBV7-8|NA
TGTGCCAGCAGCTTAGCGCGGGGTGGGTCCTACAATGAGCAGTTCTTC
CASSLARGGSYNEQFF
>TRBJ1-5|NA|TRBV28|NA
TGTGCCAGCAGTTACCGAAATCAGCCCCAGCATTTT
CASSYRNQPQHF
>TRBJ1-2|NA|TRBV27|TRBD1
TGTGCCAGCGCCCCGCAGGGGGGCAACTATGGCTACACCTTC
CASAPQGGNYGYTF
>TRBJ1-2|NA|TRBV18|NA
TGTGCCAGCTCACCAAGGACGGGGAACTATGGCTACACCTTC
CASSPRTGNYGYTF
>TRBJ1-2|NA|TRBV19|NA
TGTGCCAGTAGTAGCGATCAGGGAGGCAACTATGGCTACACCTTC
CASSSDQGGNYGYTF
>TRBJ1-1|NA|TRBV10-3|TRBD1
TGTGCCATCAGCTCCGGGACAGGGGATCCCACTGAAGCTTTCTTT
CAISSGTGDPTEAFF
>TRBJ2-3|NA|TRBV7-2|NA
TGTGCCAGCAGCTCCGGGACCGGAGATACGCAGTATTTT
CASSSGTGDTQYF
>TRBJ2-7|once|TRBV7-9|NA
TGTGCCAGCAGCCCTAGATCCAGGTACGAGCAGTACTTC
CASSPRSRYEQYF
>TRBJ2-5|NA|TRBV29-1|NA
TGCAGCGTCGAAGGGTACACTATAGAGACCCAGTACTTC
CSVEGYTIETQYF
>TRBJ2-1|NA|TRBV6-2/TRBV6-3|NA
TGTGCCAGCAGTCTGATAAGGGATGAGCAGTTCTTC
CASSLIRDEQFF
>TRBJ1-2|NA|TRBV2|NA
TGTGCCAGCAGTGAGGAAGACGCAAGATGGGGCTATGGCTACACCTTC
CASSEEDARWGYGYTF
>TRBJ1-1|NA|TRBV13|NA
TGTGCCAGCAGCTTAGGGGGCGACACTGAAGCTTTCTTT
CASSLGGDTEAFF
>TRBJ1-2|NA|TRBV4-2|NA
TGTGCCAGCGGTTCAGGGGCCGGTAACTATGGCTACACCTTC
CASGSGAGNYGYTF
>TRBJ1-2|NA|TRBV7-3|NA
TGTGCCAGCAGCAAACGTGGGGGGGCAGACTATGGCTACACCTTC
CASSKRGGADYGYTF
>TRBJ2-1|NA|TRBV3-1/TRBV3-2|NA
TGTGCCACCGGAGGGCCCTATGAGCAGTTCTTC
CATGGPYEQFF
>TRBJ1-2|NA|TRBV7-9|NA
TGTGCCAGCAGCTTAGTCTGGGGGCAAGGAGCTAACTATGGCTACACCTTC
CASSLVWGQGANYGYTF
>TRBJ1-5|NA|TRBV7-6|NA
TGTGCCAGCGGGGAGGGGGGAACCCAGCCCCAGCATTTT
CASGEGGTQPQHF
>TRBJ2-3|NA|TRBV5-1|TRBD2
TGCGCCAGCAGTTCGGCCGGGACTAGCGGGCGAACCCCCACAGATACGCAGTATTTT
CASSSAGTSGRTPTDTQYF
>TRBJ1-6|NA|TRBV27|NA
TGTGCCAGCAGTTTCCGACAGAAAAATTCACCCCTCCACTTT
CASSFRQKNSPLHF
>TRBJ1-4|NA|TRBV28|NA
TGTGCCTCCCTGGACGGGGCTAATGAAAAACTGTTTTTT
CASLDGANEKLFF
>TRBJ2-7|NA|TRBV6-2/TRBV6-3|NA
TGTGCCAGCAGTCCAGCCCAGGGACTCGTTAGCTCCTACGAGCAGTACTTC
CASSPAQGLVSSYEQYF
>TRBJ2-7|NA|TRBV5-1|NA
TGCGCCAGCAGCCTCGGTAAGGGCTCCTACGAGCAGTACTTC
CASSLGKGSYEQYF
>TRBJ2-7|NA|TRBV10-3|TRBD2
TGTGCCATCAGTCCCGGACTAGCGGGAGCTCTCTCCTACGAGCAGTACTTC
CAISPGLAGALSYEQYF
>TRBJ2-7|once|TRBV15|TRBD1
TGTGCCACCAGCAGAGATTCGGACAGGGGGGCGTACGAGCAGTACTTC
CATSRDSDRGAYEQYF
>TRBJ2-2|NA|TRBV27|NA
TGTGCCAGCAGTTTGAGGGCCGGGGAGCTGTTTTTT
CASSLRAGELFF
>TRBJ2-2|NA|TRBV7-2|TRBD1
TGTGCCAGCAGCTCCAGGGGGACCGGGGAGCTGTTTTTT
CASSSRGTGELFF
>TRBJ1-2|NA|TRBV4-2|TRBD1
TGTGCCAGCAGCCAAGATCCAGCAGGGGCAGGGGGCAACTATGGCTACACCTTC
CASSQDPAGAGGNYGYTF
>TRBJ1-6|NA|TRBV4-1|NA
TGCGCCAGCAGCCAGTCGTGGGGCAGCGAAGGACCCCTCCACTTT
CASSQSWGSEGPLHF
>TRBJ1-1|NA|TRBV7-3|NA
TGTGCCAGCAGCCTTCATATGAACACTGAAGCTTTCTTT
CASSLHMNTEAFF
>TRBJ2-3|NA|TRBV11-3|TRBD1
TGTGCCAGCAGCTCCAGGGGGGATACGCAGTATTTT
CASSSRGDTQYF
>TRBJ2-1|NA|TRBV5-1|NA
TGCGCCAGCAGCTTGGCACAATTGGGTCCCAATGAGCAGTTCTTC
CASSLAQLGPNEQFF
>TRBJ1-1|NA|TRBV28|TRBD1
TGTGCCAGCAGGACGGACAGGGGATCCACTGAAGCTTTCTTT
CASRTDRGSTEAFF
>TRBJ2-7|NA|TRBV28|TRBD2
TGTGCCAGCAGTACCATAGGGCGGGAGAGCCCCTACGAGCAGTACTTC
CASSTIGRESPYEQYF
>TRBJ1-1|NA|TRBV12-3/TRBV12-4|TRBD1
TGTGCCAGCAGTTTAGGGGGCGGCAGGGGGACTTTCTTT
CASSLGGGRGTFF
>TRBJ2-1|NA|TRBV28|NA
TGTGCCAGCAGCCTCCGCTCCATTCAGGGAGAGCAGTTCTTC
CASSLRSIQGEQFF
>TRBJ1-2|NA|TRBV27|TRBD1
TGTGCCAGCAGTCCGGAGTCGAGGACAGGGGGCGATGGCTACACCTTC
CASSPESRTGGDGYTF